The sequence of this T cell receptor (beta chain) was determined in a study of shared clonotypes between healthy human individuals. About the study: Researchers assigned three CD4 naive, three CD4 memory, two CD8 naive and one CD8 memory plate to each donor.

Repertoires were generated with immunoSEQ multiplex PCR, while TCRdb's copy carries only in-frame clones and drops some. The profile shows about 230,000 clones, 50% to 75% of them singletons. The CDR3 consists of 12 residues. Looked up from germline, CDR1 is MDHEN and CDR2 is SYDVKM. Trimming at V came to 10 bases and at J to 6 bases, leaving 8 bases not matched to a gene. Study conclusions and caveats: Non-shared clonotypes showed lower generation probabilities than clonotypes common to all four donors.

This clone showed up just a few times. Its cognate antigen is unknown. Adult Caucasians living in Nashville, Tennessee made up all of the donors. In the CD4+ fraction, cells were divided into CD45RA+ naive and CD45RA-negative memory subsets. This receptor was identified in a young man in good health. The chain combines TRBV28 with TRBJ1-2; TRBD1 matches at 7 bases. Material: memory CD4+ T cells sorted from blood. Subset indicated: CD45RA-negative fraction. CDR3 sequence: CAMQGRGHGYTF. In nucleotides, the CDR3 is TGTGCCATGCAGGGGAGGGGGCATGGCTACACCTTC.